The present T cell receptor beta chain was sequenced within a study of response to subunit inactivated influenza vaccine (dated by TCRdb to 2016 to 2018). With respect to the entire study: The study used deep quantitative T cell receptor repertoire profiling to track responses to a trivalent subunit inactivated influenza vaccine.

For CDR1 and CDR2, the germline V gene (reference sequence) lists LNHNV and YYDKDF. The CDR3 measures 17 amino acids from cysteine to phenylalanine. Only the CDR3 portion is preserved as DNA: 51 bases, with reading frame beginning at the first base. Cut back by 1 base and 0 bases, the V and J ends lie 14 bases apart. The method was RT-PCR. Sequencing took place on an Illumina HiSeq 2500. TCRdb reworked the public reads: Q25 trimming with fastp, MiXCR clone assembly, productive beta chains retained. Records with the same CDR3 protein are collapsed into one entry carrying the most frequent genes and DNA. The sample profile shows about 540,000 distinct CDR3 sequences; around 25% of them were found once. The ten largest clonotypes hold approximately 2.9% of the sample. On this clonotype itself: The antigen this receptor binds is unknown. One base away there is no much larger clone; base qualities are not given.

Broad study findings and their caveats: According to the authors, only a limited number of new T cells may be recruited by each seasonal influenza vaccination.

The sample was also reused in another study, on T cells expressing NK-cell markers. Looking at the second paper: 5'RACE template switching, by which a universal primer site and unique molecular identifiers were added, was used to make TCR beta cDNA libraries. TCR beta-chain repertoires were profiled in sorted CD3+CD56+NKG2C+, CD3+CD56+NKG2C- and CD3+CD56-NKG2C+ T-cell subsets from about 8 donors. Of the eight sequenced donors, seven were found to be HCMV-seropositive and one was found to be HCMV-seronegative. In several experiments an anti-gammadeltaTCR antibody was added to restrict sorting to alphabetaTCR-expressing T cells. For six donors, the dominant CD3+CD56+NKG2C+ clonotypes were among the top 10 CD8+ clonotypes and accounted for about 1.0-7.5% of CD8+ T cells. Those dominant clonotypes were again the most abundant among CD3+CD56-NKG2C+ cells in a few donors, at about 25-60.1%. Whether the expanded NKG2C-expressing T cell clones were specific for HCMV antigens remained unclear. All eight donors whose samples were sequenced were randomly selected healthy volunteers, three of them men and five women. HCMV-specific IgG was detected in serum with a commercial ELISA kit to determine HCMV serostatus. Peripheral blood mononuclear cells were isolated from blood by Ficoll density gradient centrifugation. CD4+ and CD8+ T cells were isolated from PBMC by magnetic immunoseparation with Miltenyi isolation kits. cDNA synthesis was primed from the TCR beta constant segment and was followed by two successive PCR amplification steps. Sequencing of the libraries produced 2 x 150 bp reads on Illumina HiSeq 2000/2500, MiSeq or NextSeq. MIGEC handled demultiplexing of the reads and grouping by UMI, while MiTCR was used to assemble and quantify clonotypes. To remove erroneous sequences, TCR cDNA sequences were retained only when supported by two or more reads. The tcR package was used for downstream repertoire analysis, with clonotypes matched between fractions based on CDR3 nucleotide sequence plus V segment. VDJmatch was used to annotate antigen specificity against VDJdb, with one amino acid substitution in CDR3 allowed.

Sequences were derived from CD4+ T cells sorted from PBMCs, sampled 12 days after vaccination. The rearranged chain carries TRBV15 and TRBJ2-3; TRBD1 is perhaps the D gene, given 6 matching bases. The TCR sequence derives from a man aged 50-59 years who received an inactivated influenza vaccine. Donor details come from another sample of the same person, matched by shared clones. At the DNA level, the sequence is TGTGCCACCAGCAGAGCCCCCCCAGGGGTAAGCACAGATACGCAGTATTTT. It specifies CATSRAPPGVSTDTQYF.